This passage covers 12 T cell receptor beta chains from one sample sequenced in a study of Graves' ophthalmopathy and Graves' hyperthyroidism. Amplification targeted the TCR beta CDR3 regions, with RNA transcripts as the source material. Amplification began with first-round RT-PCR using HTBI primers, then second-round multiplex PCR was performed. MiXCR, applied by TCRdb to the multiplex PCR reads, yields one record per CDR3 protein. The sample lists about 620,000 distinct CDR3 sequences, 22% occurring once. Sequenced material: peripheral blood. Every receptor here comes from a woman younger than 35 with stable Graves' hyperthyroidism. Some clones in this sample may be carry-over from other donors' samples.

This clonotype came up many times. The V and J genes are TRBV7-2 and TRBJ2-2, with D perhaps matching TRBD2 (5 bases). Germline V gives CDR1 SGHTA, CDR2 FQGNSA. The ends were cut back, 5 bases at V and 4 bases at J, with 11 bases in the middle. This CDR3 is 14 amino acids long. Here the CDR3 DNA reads TGTGCCAGCAGCCCCGGGGTAGTCACCGGGGAGCTGTTTTTT. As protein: CASSPGVVTGELFF.

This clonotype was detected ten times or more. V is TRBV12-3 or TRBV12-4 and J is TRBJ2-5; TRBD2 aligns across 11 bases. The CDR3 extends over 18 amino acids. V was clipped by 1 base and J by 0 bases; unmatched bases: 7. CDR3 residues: CASSLGLAGGTYQETQYF. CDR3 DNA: TGTGCCAGCAGTTTAGGCCTAGCGGGGGGAACGTACCAAGAGACCCAGTACTTC.

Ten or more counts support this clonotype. CDR3 sequence reads: CSAISTSGFYEQYF. The CDR3 DNA is TGCAGTGCGATTTCTACTAGCGGATTCTACGAGCAGTACTTC. The chain uses TRBV20-1 and TRBJ2-7; 8 bases match TRBD2. V lost 6 bases and J lost 3; bases outside the gene matches: 10. There are 14 residues in the CDR3. Germline assignment: CDR1 DFQATT and CDR2 SNEGSKA (reference sequence).

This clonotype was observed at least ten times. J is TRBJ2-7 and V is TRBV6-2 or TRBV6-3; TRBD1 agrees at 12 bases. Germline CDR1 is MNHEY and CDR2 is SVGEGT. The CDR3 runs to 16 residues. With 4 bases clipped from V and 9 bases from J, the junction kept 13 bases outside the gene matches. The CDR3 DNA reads TGTGCCAGCAGTTCGGGACAGGGGGCCGTTCTATCGGGGCAGTACTTC. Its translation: CASSSGQGAVLSGQYF.

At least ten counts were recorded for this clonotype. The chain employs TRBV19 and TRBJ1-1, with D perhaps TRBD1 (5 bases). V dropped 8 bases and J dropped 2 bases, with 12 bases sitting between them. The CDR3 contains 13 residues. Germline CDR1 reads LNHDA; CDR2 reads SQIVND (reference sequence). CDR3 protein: CASAFDRNTEAFF. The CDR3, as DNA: TGTGCCAGTGCCTTCGACAGAAACACTGAAGCTTTCTTT. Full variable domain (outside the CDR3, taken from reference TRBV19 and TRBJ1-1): DGGITQSPKYLFRKEGQNVTLSCEQNLNHDAMYWYRQDPGQGLRLIYYSQIVNDFQKGDIAEGYSVSREKKESFPLTVTSAQKNPTAFYLCASAFDRNTEAFFGQGTRLTVV.

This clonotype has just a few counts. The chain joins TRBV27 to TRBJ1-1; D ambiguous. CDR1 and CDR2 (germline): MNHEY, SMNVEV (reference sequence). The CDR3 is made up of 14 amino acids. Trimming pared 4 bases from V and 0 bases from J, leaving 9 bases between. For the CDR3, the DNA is TGTGCCAGCAGTTCCCACGAGGTGAACACTGAAGCTTTCTTT. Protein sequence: CASSSHEVNTEAFF.

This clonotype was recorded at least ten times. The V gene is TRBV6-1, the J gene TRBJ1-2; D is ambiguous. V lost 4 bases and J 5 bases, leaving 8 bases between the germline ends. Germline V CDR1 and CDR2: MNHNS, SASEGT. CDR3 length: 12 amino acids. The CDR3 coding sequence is TGTGCCAGCAGTGCCCGGGTATATGGCTACACCTTC. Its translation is CASSARVYGYTF.

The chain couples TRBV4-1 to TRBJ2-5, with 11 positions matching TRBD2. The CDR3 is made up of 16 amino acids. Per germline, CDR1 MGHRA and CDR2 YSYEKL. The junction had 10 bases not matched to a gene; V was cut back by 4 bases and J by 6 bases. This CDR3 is CASSPPTSGDSKTQYF. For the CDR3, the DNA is TGCGCCAGCAGCCCACCGACTAGCGGGGACTCGAAGACCCAGTACTTC.

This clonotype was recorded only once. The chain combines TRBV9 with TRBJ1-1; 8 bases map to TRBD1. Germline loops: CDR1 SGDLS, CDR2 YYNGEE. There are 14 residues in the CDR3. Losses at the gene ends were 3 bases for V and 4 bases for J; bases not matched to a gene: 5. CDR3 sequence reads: CASSAGQGTTEAFF. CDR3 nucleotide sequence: TGTGCCAGCAGCGCCGGACAGGGCACCACTGAAGCTTTCTTT. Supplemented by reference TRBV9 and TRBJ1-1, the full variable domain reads DSGVTQTPKHLITATGQRVTLRCSPRSGDLSVYWYQQSLDQGLQFLIQYYNGEERAKGNILERFSAQQFPDLHSELNLSSLELGDSALYFCASSAGQGTTEAFFGQGTRLTVV.

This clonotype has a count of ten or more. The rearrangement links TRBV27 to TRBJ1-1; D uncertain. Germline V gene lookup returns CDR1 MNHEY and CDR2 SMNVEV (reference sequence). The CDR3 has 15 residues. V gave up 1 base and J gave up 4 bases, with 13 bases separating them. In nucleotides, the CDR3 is TGTGCCAGCAGTTTATATGGGTTTTTTGGCACTGAAGCTTTCTTT. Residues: CASSLYGFFGTEAFF.

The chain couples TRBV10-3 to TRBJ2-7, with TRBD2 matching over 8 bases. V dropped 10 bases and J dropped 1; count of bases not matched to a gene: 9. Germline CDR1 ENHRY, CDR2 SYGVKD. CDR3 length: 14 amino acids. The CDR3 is CATRGIAGSYEQYF. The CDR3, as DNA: TGTGCCACCCGCGGTATAGCGGGATCCTACGAGCAGTACTTC.

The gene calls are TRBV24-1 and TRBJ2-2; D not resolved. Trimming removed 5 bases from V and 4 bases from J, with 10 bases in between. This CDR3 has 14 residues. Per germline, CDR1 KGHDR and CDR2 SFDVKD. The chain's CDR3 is CATSGTVPTGELFF. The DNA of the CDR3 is TGTGCCACCAGTGGAACAGTTCCCACCGGGGAGCTGTTTTTT.